Shown below are 15 T cell receptor beta chains from a single sample sequenced in a study of cytomegalovirus exposure and HLA in healthy donors. Clones were read by immunoSEQ multiplex PCR, and TCRdb kept only the in-frame ones, dropping some. The top ten hold roughly 2.8% of the sample, which has approximately 210,000 clones, around 88% seen once. Sequencing used PBMCs. The receptor set was obtained from a woman aged 18-29 years in good health and CMV-seronegative.

This clone was found once. This chain links TRBV7-4 with TRBJ2-7; 8 bases fit TRBD1. The trim removed 10 bases at V and 3 bases at J, leaving 14 bases unmatched. Germline loops: CDR1 SGHVT, CDR2 SQSDAQ. The CDR3 runs to 15 residues. The CDR3 region is CAIRLPDREFYEQYF. CDR3 nucleotide sequence: TGTGCCATAAGACTCCCGGACAGGGAATTCTACGAGCAGTACTTC. Looking up the rest from reference TRBV7-4 and TRBJ2-7 gives the full variable domain: GAGVSQSPRYKVAKRGRDVALRCDSISGHVTLYWYRQTLGQGSEVLTYSQSDAQRDKSGRPSGRFSAERPERSVSTLKIQRTEQGDSAVYLCAIRLPDREFYEQYFGPGTRLTVT.

Notes on this clone: Other DNA sequences from this sample encode an identical CDR3 as well. V usage is TRBV27 and J usage is TRBJ1-1, with D possibly matching TRBD1 (6 bases). Trimming cost V 5 bases and J 1 base, with 8 bases left between them. Germline CDR1 is MNHEY and CDR2 is SMNVEV (reference sequence). CDR3 size: 13 residues. DNA for the CDR3: TGTGCCAGCAGTATACAGGGGAACACTGAAGCTTTCTTT. Protein product: CASSIQGNTEAFF.

This rearrangement joins TRBV7-2 to TRBJ2-1, with a weak D call TRBD2 (6 bases). The CDR3 has 15 amino acids. Looked up from germline, CDR1 is SGHTA and CDR2 is FQGNSA. Between the trimmed V and J ends, which lost 7 bases and 2 bases, there was a span of 15 bases. CDR3 region: CASMTSSGAYNEQFF. The CDR3 bases are TGTGCCAGCATGACTAGTTCCGGCGCCTACAATGAGCAGTTCTTC.

The gene calls are TRBV30 and TRBJ1-1, with D perhaps TRBD1 (5 bases). Trimming removed 4 bases at V and 6 bases at J, with 15 bases between. CDR3 size: 13 residues. Germline CDR1 and CDR2: GTSNPN and SVGIG (reference sequence). CDR3 residues: CAWIGQGNSEAFF. CDR3 sequence (DNA): TGTGCCTGGATCGGGCAGGGAAACTCTGAAGCTTTCTTT.

This clone was counted a single time. V and J are TRBV6-1 and TRBJ1-2; unclear D gene. CDR1 and CDR2 from the germline V gene are MNHNS and SASEGT. The CDR3 runs 15 residues. V lost 7 bases to trimming and J lost 8 bases, with 23 bases between them. This CDR3 reads CASTGVGLFRVGYTF. In DNA, the CDR3 is TGTGCCAGCACCGGAGTAGGACTGTTCCGGGTAGGCTACACCTTC.

CDR3 amino acids: CASRRLGGEQYF. CDR3 nucleotide sequence: TGTGCCAGCAGGAGACTGGGGGGAGAGCAGTACTTC. The rearrangement uses TRBV6-5 and TRBJ2-7; a weak D match, TRBD2 (6 bases). Looked up from germline, CDR1 is MNHEY and CDR2 is SVGAGI. This CDR3 has 12 residues. V shed 6 bases and J shed 7 bases, with 13 bases lying between them.

V usage is TRBV6-6 and J usage is TRBJ1-2; tentative D call: TRBD1 (5 bases). Germline V gene data show CDR1 as MNHNY and CDR2 as SVGAGI (reference sequence). The CDR3 loop spans 14 amino acids. With 0 bases removed from V and 5 bases from J, the gap between germline ends came to 10 bases. CDR3 loop: CASSYSTEGYGYTF. CDR3 DNA: TGTGCCAGCAGTTACTCGACAGAAGGATATGGCTACACCTTC.

The gene calls are TRBV6-5 and TRBJ1-2; TRBD1 matches at 10 bases. CDR1 MNHEY and CDR2 SVGAGI come from the germline V gene. The CDR3 length is 13 residues. J was trimmed by 6 bases and V by 6 bases; bases with no gene match: 4. In DNA form, the CDR3 reads TGTGCCAGCAGCCGTGGGACAGGGGATGGCTACACCTTC. It codes for CASSRGTGDGYTF.

CDR3 in DNA: TGTGCCAGCAGTAGGACAGGGCCTGGAAACACCATATATTTT. This gives the protein CASSRTGPGNTIYF. The rearrangement links TRBV6-5 to TRBJ1-3; TRBD1 matches 8 bases. J was trimmed by 2 bases and V by 5 bases; bases with no gene match: 2. Germline assignment: CDR1 MNHEY and CDR2 SVGAGI. There are 14 residues in the CDR3.

Here the CDR3 DNA reads TGTGCCAGCAGTCCCCTAAGCGGGAGAGGTTACGAGCAGTACTTC. Amino acids: CASSPLSGRGYEQYF. This rearrangement joins TRBV27 to TRBJ2-7, with 8 bases aligning to TRBD2. Germline V gives CDR1 MNHEY, CDR2 SMNVEV (reference sequence). There are 15 residues in the CDR3. V trimming: 5 bases; J trimming: 4 bases; junction bases outside the gene matches: 10.

The rearrangement links TRBV9 to TRBJ1-4; 7 bases align to TRBD1. Germline V gene data show CDR1 as SGDLS and CDR2 as YYNGEE. With V trimmed by 5 bases and J by 7 bases, 2 bases remained unmatched. CDR3 size: 12 residues. Here the CDR3 DNA reads TGTGCCAGCAGTCGGGACAGTGAAAAACTGTTTTTT. Amino acid sequence: CASSRDSEKLFF.

The chain joins TRBV4-1 to TRBJ1-1, with a weak D call TRBD1 (5 bases). The CDR3 is made up of 13 amino acids. CDR1 is MGHRA, CDR2 YSYEKL, per germline. V gave up 3 bases and J gave up 6 bases, with 11 bases separating them. CDR3 DNA sequence: TGCGCCAGCAGCCACCCGGGGGGTGCTGAAGCTTTCTTT. Translation: CASSHPGGAEAFF.

J is TRBJ1-5 and V is TRBV10-3, with a possible D match to TRBD1 (6 bases). Germline V gene sequence: CDR1 ENHRY, CDR2 SYGVKD. The CDR3 is 13 residues long. The V end lost 6 bases, the J end lost 3 bases, and 9 bases lay between the germline ends. The CDR3 DNA sequence: TGTGCCATCAGACAGGGCCCCAATCAGCCCCAGCATTTT. Translated: CAIRQGPNQPQHF.

The chain couples TRBV9 to TRBJ2-5; perhaps TRBD1 as D (5 bases). The CDR3 covers 13 residues. Germline V gene sequence: CDR1 SGDLS, CDR2 YYNGEE. V gave up 7 bases and J gave up 1 base, with 11 bases separating them. CDR3 DNA sequence: TGTGCCAGCTCGACAGCCCGCCAAGAGACCCAGTACTTC. Its translation: CASSTARQETQYF.

The chain employs TRBV4-1 and TRBJ2-7, with D possibly TRBD1 on 5 matching bases. Germline CDR1 MGHRA, CDR2 YSYEKL. The CDR3 contains 15 residues. The V gene lost 1 base and the J gene lost 2 bases, with 12 bases spanning the gap. The CDR3 protein is CASSQVAGFTYEQYF. The CDR3 DNA sequence: TGCGCCAGCAGCCAAGTGGCAGGGTTTACCTACGAGCAGTACTTC.